The source of this T cell receptor beta chain is a study of T-cell reconstitution after alpha-beta-depleted transplantation in children. Molecular barcoding with unique molecular identifiers was used for the TCRbeta library. TCRdb used MiXCR to reprocess the PCR reads, holding one entry per CDR3 protein. The table has around 300,000 distinct CDR3 sequences, approximately 7.3% seen once; the top ten hold approximately 8.6%. The study, taken as a whole, reports: Expanded graft clones, several hundred of them, were reportedly the source of alpha-beta T cells about two months after transplant. A year had passed since transplant, and T-cell counts and diversity by then came mostly from newly produced T cells.

The CDR3 contains 14 residues. V was shortened by 2 bases and J by 5 bases, with 13 bases between the two germline ends. CDR1 is SGHTS, CDR2 YDEGEE, per germline. Concerning this clonotype itself: What it recognizes is unknown.

Specimen: peripheral blood, collected 360 days after TCRalphabeta/CD19-depleted stem cell transplant. This clonotype originated in a female patient aged 2 to 10 who had a stem cell transplant for Fanconi anemia, so the T cells may come from the graft donor. This chain connects TRBV5-8 to TRBJ2-5; the D is unclear. CDR3 bases: TGTGCCAGCAGCTTTCGGGCCCTTGGGGAGACCCAGTACTTC. It specifies CASSFRALGETQYF.